This is a list of T cell receptor beta chains from one sample in a study of shared clonotypes between healthy human individuals. Repertoires were generated with immunoSEQ multiplex PCR, while TCRdb's copy carries only in-frame clones and drops some. The sample contains about 490,000 clones, 65% to 80% of which appear only once. Specimen: PBMCs. The source of these receptors is a woman in her thirties or forties in good health. Some clones in this sample may be carry-over from other donors' samples. CDR3s include the opening cysteine and the closing phenylalanine or tryptophan. D genes are given only for firm matches. Clone size is stated in some rows and not others, as once, few, many or a class when expanded.

cdr3_aa,cdr3_nt,clone_size,v_call,d_call,j_call
CASSLQGATDTQYF,TGTGCCAGCAGCTTACAGGGGGCCACAGATACGCAGTATTTT,-,TRBV7-9,TRBD1,TRBJ2-3
CASSYSGTSYEQYF,TGTGCCAGCAGCTATTCCGGAACCTCCTACGAGCAGTACTTC,-,TRBV7-9,-,TRBJ2-7
CAWSVRSENTGELFF,TGTGCCTGGAGTGTACGGAGCGAGAACACCGGGGAGCTGTTTTTT,-,TRBV30,-,TRBJ2-2
CASSQVSSLRHEQYF,TGTGCCAGCAGCCAAGTGAGTAGTCTTCGCCACGAGCAGTACTTC,-,TRBV4-2,-,TRBJ2-7
CASRPKNTSRLNYGYTF,TGTGCCAGCAGACCCAAGAACACATCGAGACTGAACTATGGCTACACCTTC,-,TRBV21-1,-,TRBJ1-2
CASRPNTGTFNEQYF,TGTGCCAGCAGACCAAACACCGGGACTTTCAACGAGCAGTACTTC,-,TRBV7-2,-,TRBJ2-7
CASSQSGGGYEQYF,TGTGCCAGCAGCCAATCGGGGGGTGGCTACGAGCAGTACTTC,once,TRBV14,TRBD2,TRBJ2-7
CASSFGGTDTQYF,TGTGCCAGCAGTTTTGGCGGAACAGATACGCAGTATTTT,-,TRBV27,-,TRBJ2-3
CASSLPGQLSTDTQYF,TGTGCCAGCAGTCTCCCGGGACAGCTTTCCACAGATACGCAGTATTTT,-,TRBV28,TRBD1,TRBJ2-3
CASSVGTGGAGYTF,TGTGCCAGCAGTGTCGGGACAGGTGGGGCTGGCTACACCTTC,-,TRBV6-4,TRBD1,TRBJ1-2
CASRSQPGTGEYEQYF,TGCGCCAGCAGGAGCCAGCCGGGGACAGGGGAATACGAGCAGTACTTC,-,TRBV5-1,TRBD1,TRBJ2-7
CASSLVGTGYDEQYF,TGCGCCAGCAGCTTGGTGGGGACAGGGTACGACGAGCAGTACTTC,-,TRBV5-1,TRBD1,TRBJ2-7
CASSWGPTSYEQYF,TGTGCCAGCAGTTGGGGACCTACGTCCTACGAGCAGTACTTC,-,TRBV28,-,TRBJ2-7
CSVDTTRTDTQYF,TGCAGCGTTGATACAACTAGGACAGATACGCAGTATTTT,-,TRBV29-1,-,TRBJ2-3
CASSLQPGDYNEQFF,TGCGCCAGCAGCTTGCAACCGGGGGATTACAATGAGCAGTTCTTC,few,TRBV5-1,-,TRBJ2-1
CAWSRDGLNTEAFF,TGTGCCTGGAGCCGGGACGGTTTGAACACTGAAGCTTTCTTT,few,TRBV30,-,TRBJ1-1
CASSPGAAKNIQYF,TGTGCCAGCAGTCCCGGGGCAGCCAAAAACATTCAGTACTTC,few,TRBV7-8,-,TRBJ2-4
CASSLAGNYGYTF,TGTGCCAGCAGTTTAGCAGGAAACTATGGCTACACCTTC,-,TRBV7-3,-,TRBJ1-2
CASSPDRTSTDTQYF,TGTGCCAGCAGCCCTGACAGGACTAGCACAGATACGCAGTATTTT,-,TRBV6-5,-,TRBJ2-3
CASSVSRPYNEQFF,TGTGCCAGCAGTGTTAGTAGGCCCTACAATGAGCAGTTCTTC,-,TRBV2,-,TRBJ2-1
CARSYGLAGGEQFF,TGTGCCCGCAGTTACGGGCTAGCGGGAGGTGAGCAGTTCTTC,-,TRBV6-5,TRBD2,TRBJ2-1
CASSEQNTEAFF,TGTGCCAGCAGTGAACAGAACACTGAAGCTTTCTTT,few,TRBV2,-,TRBJ1-1
CASSPIRGTSSYNEQFF,TGTGCCAGCAGCCCCATTCGGGGAACTAGTTCCTACAATGAGCAGTTCTTC,few,TRBV13,-,TRBJ2-1
CASNIAGVADEQYF,TGTGCCAGTAATATAGCGGGAGTGGCGGACGAGCAGTACTTC,-,TRBV19,TRBD2,TRBJ2-7
CASSLLGAYNSPLHF,TGTGCCAGCAGCTTATTGGGGGCGTATAATTCACCCCTCCACTTT,-,TRBV7-2,-,TRBJ1-6
CALHPGLVFTGELFF,TGTGCTCTCCATCCGGGACTAGTTTTTACCGGGGAGCTGTTTTTT,once,TRBV6-1,TRBD2,TRBJ2-2
CAISDLTGVGYEQYF,TGTGCCATCAGTGACTTGACAGGGGTCGGCTACGAGCAGTACTTC,-,TRBV10-3,TRBD1,TRBJ2-7
CASSLDPGWYEQYF,TGTGCCAGCAGCTTAGATCCGGGGTGGTACGAGCAGTACTTC,-,TRBV11-2,-,TRBJ2-7
CASRRDYDSYEQYF,TGTGCCAGTAGACGGGACTACGACTCCTACGAGCAGTACTTC,-,TRBV19,TRBD2,TRBJ2-7
CASSSRFRQGPFDTEAFF,TGTGCCAGCAGCTCCCGATTTAGACAGGGGCCGTTTGACACTGAAGCTTTCTTT,once,TRBV11-2,TRBD1,TRBJ1-1
CASRLDVETQYF,TGTGCCAGCAGACTCGACGTGGAGACCCAGTACTTC,-,TRBV11-2,-,TRBJ2-5
CSVAWSGMNTEAFF,TGCAGCGTTGCGTGGTCAGGGATGAACACTGAAGCTTTCTTT,-,TRBV29-1,-,TRBJ1-1
CASSRSLAGGTDTQYF,TGCGCCAGCAGCAGGTCACTAGCGGGAGGCACAGATACGCAGTATTTT,-,TRBV5-1,TRBD2,TRBJ2-3
CASSLGQSYEQYF,TGTGCCAGCAGCTTGGGACAATCCTACGAGCAGTACTTC,-,TRBV5-6,-,TRBJ2-7
CASSTGTGGFYEQYF,TGTGCCAGCAGCACCGGGACAGGGGGCTTCTACGAGCAGTACTTC,-,TRBV9,TRBD1,TRBJ2-7
CASSLSSGSQEQYF,TGTGCCAGCAGCTTGTCTAGCGGGAGTCAGGAGCAGTACTTC,-,TRBV5-4,TRBD2,TRBJ2-7
CASSTTSAGEQYF,TGTGCCAGCAGCACAACTAGCGCCGGCGAGCAGTACTTC,-,TRBV9,TRBD2,TRBJ2-7
CASSYSGVLVSEQFF,TGTGCCAGCAGTTACTCGGGCGTACTTGTCTCTGAGCAGTTCTTC,-,TRBV6-5,-,TRBJ2-1
CASSPGQGGGANVLTF,TGTGCCAGCAGCCCGGGACAGGGTGGTGGGGCCAACGTCCTGACTTTC,-,TRBV7-8,TRBD1,TRBJ2-6
CASSLSLNSYEQYF,TGTGCCAGCAGTTTGAGCCTGAACTCCTACGAGCAGTACTTC,few,TRBV28,-,TRBJ2-7
CSSSSTGLRSYEQYF,TGTTCCAGCAGCTCAACGGGACTCCGCTCCTACGAGCAGTACTTC,-,TRBV13,-,TRBJ2-7
CASTRDREAGQFF,TGCGCCAGCACGAGGGACAGGGAGGCTGGGCAGTTCTTC,-,TRBV10-2,TRBD1,TRBJ2-1
CATSREGQEIGYEQYF,TGTGCCACCAGCAGAGAGGGCCAAGAGATCGGCTACGAGCAGTACTTC,-,TRBV15,-,TRBJ2-7
CASSLDLEQYF,TGTGCCAGCAGCTTAGATTTGGAACAGTACTTC,once,TRBV11-2,-,TRBJ2-7
CASSLALARPTQYF,TGTGCCAGCAGCTTAGCGTTGGCCCGGCCGACCCAGTACTTC,-,TRBV7-9,-,TRBJ2-5
CASSLSLSNTGELFF,TGCGCCAGCAGCTTGAGCCTCTCGAACACCGGGGAGCTGTTTTTT,-,TRBV5-1,-,TRBJ2-2
CASSLGGTPTDTQYF,TGCGCCAGCAGCTTGGGGGGGACCCCCACAGATACGCAGTATTTT,-,TRBV5-1,-,TRBJ2-3
CASSLIRGIEQFF,TGTGCCAGCAGTTTAATCCGCGGGATTGAGCAGTTCTTC,-,TRBV28,-,TRBJ2-1